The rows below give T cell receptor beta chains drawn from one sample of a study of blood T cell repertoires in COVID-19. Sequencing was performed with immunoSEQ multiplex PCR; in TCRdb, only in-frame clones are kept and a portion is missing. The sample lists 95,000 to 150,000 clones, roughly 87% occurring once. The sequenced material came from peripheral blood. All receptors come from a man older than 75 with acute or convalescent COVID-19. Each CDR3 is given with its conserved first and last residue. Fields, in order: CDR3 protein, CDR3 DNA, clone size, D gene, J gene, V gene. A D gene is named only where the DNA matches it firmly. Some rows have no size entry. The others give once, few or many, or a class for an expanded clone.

CASSPGTKEKLFF | TGCGCCAGCAGCCCCGGGACAAAGGAAAAACTGTTTTTT | . | . | TRBJ1-4 | TRBV5-1
CASTTRGASAYGYTF | TGTGCCAGTACCACGCGGGGGGCTTCGGCCTATGGCTACACCTTC | . | . | TRBJ1-2 | TRBV19
CASWDRVHIQYF | TGTGCCAGTTGGGACAGGGTCCACATTCAGTACTTC | once | TRBD1 | TRBJ2-4 | TRBV28
CASSLIPLQGNEQFF | TGTGCCAGCAGCTTAATTCCCCTACAGGGCAATGAGCAGTTCTTC | . | . | TRBJ2-1 | TRBV7-3
CASSYSRWQGFDEQFF | TGTGCCAGCAGTTACTCGAGGTGGCAGGGATTCGATGAGCAGTTCTTC | once | . | TRBJ2-1 | TRBV6-5
CASSPKLQPQHF | TGTGCCAGCAGCCCTAAACTTCAGCCCCAGCATTTT | . | . | TRBJ1-5 | TRBV6-6
CASSFGQGYDQPQHF | TGTGCCAGCAGCTTCGGACAGGGTTACGATCAGCCCCAGCATTTT | . | TRBD1 | TRBJ1-5 | TRBV7-9
CASSWTGTGEGEKLFF | TGCGCCAGCAGCTGGACCGGGACAGGGGAGGGTGAAAAACTGTTTTTT | . | TRBD1 | TRBJ1-4 | TRBV5-1
CASSPIGRGANTGELFF | TGTGCCAGCTCACCGATCGGACGGGGGGCGAACACCGGGGAGCTGTTTTTT | . | TRBD2 | TRBJ2-2 | TRBV18
CASTRGIHPYEQYF | TGTGCCAGCACACGGGGGATTCACCCCTACGAGCAGTACTTC | . | . | TRBJ2-7 | TRBV27
CASKRTISYEQYF | TGTGCCAGCAAGCGGACCATCTCCTACGAGCAGTACTTC | . | . | TRBJ2-7 | TRBV6-5
CASSEGTGVYIQYF | TGTGCCAGTAGTGAAGGGACAGGGGTTTACATTCAGTACTTC | . | TRBD1 | TRBJ2-4 | TRBV19